These T cell receptor beta chains were read from a single sample in a study of CD8 T cells in Susac syndrome. TCRdb independently ran MiXCR on the immunoSEQ multiplex PCR reads; one entry per CDR3 protein. The table includes more than 110,000 distinct CDR3 sequences, around 94% detected once. The sequencing input was CD8+ T cells from PBMCs. The receptors were gathered from a human donor in good health. Each CDR3 is given with its conserved first and last residue. D genes are given only for firm matches. Not every row has a clone size; where given, it reads once, few, many or a size class.

V	D	J	size	DNA	CDR3
TRBV20-1	NA	TRBJ2-7	NA	TGCAGTGCTCAGGGGGAGGCCTCCTACGAGCAGTACTTC	CSAQGEASYEQYF
TRBV11-2	NA	TRBJ2-1	NA	TGTGCCAGCAGCTTCGCCTATCAGGGGCGGAATGAGCAGTTCTTC	CASSFAYQGRNEQFF
TRBV27	NA	TRBJ2-7	NA	TGTGCCAGCAGTTGGACAGTCGACTCCTACGAGCAGTACTTC	CASSWTVDSYEQYF
TRBV27	TRBD1	TRBJ2-7	NA	TGTGCCAGCAAGGGACAGGGGACCTACGAGCAGTACTTC	CASKGQGTYEQYF
TRBV7-2	TRBD1	TRBJ1-5	NA	TGTGCCAGCAGCCCTCGGCAGGGGGTCGTGCAGCCCCAGCATTTT	CASSPRQGVVQPQHF
TRBV20-1	TRBD1	TRBJ1-5	NA	TGCAGTGCTCCGGACAGGGGGCCTAATCAGCCCCAGCATTTT	CSAPDRGPNQPQHF
TRBV9	NA	TRBJ1-1	NA	TGTGCCAGCAGCGTAGGTCCAGCTCGGGGCACTGAAGCTTTCTTT	CASSVGPARGTEAFF
TRBV30	NA	TRBJ1-5	NA	TGTGCCTGGAGTCGACAGGCTACCATGAATCAGCCCCAGCATTTT	CAWSRQATMNQPQHF
TRBV6-5	TRBD1	TRBJ2-7	NA	TGTGCCAGCAGTTTCGGACAGGGTTGGGAGCAGTACTTC	CASSFGQGWEQYF
TRBV28	TRBD1	TRBJ2-1	NA	TGTGCCAGCAGTCAACACAGGGGTTGGGAGCAGTTCTTC	CASSQHRGWEQFF
TRBV13	NA	TRBJ2-7	NA	TGTGCCAGCAGCATCACCGGGACGGCGAGCTCCTACGAGCAGTACTTC	CASSITGTASSYEQYF
TRBV5-4	TRBD2	TRBJ2-7	once	TGTGCCAGCAGCACCTGGACTAGCGGGAGTTTATACGAGCAGTACTTC	CASSTWTSGSLYEQYF
TRBV7-9	NA	TRBJ2-5	once	TGTGCCAGCAGCTCCGTCGTCATGGATCGGGAGACCCAGTACTTC	CASSSVVMDRETQYF
TRBV24-1	NA	TRBJ2-2	NA	TGTGCCACCAGTGATTTGAGTTGGTCCGGGGAGCTGTTTTTT	CATSDLSWSGELFF
TRBV6-2/TRBV6-3	NA	TRBJ2-5	NA	TGTGCCAGCAGTTACTCCCTCCAGGTGGGGGGCCAAGAGACCCAGTACTTC	CASSYSLQVGGQETQYF
TRBV2	NA	TRBJ1-5	NA	TGTGCCAGCTTGAGCGTCGAGGGGAATCAGCCCCAGCATTTT	CASLSVEGNQPQHF
TRBV12-5	TRBD1	TRBJ2-5	NA	TGTGCTAGTGGTTCGACAGGGGGCCTTTACCAAGAGACCCAGTACTTC	CASGSTGGLYQETQYF
TRBV20-1	NA	TRBJ2-3	NA	TGCAGTGCTAGAGCCAAGGGGACATTTACAGATACGCAGTATTTT	CSARAKGTFTDTQYF
TRBV20-1	NA	TRBJ1-1	NA	TGCAGTGCTAGAGATCTGGGGGGGGAAGCTTTCTTT	CSARDLGGEAFF
TRBV7-7	NA	TRBJ2-7	NA	TGTGCTAGCAGCTCCTCGGGCTCATACGAGCAGTACTTC	CASSSSGSYEQYF
TRBV28	TRBD1	TRBJ2-7	NA	TGTGCCAGCACCCTTCAGACAGGGGGCTACGAGCAGTACTTC	CASTLQTGGYEQYF
TRBV9	NA	TRBJ2-1	NA	TGTGCCAGCAGCGTGGGATTTACCAATGAGCAGTTCTTC	CASSVGFTNEQFF
TRBV13	NA	TRBJ2-1	NA	TGTGCCAGCAGCCCCCAGCCTAGCTCCTACAATGAGCAGTTCTTC	CASSPQPSSYNEQFF
TRBV20-1	NA	TRBJ2-7	NA	TGCAGTGCTAGTGGTCGGCCCGACGAGCAGTACTTC	CSASGRPDEQYF
TRBV12-3/TRBV12-4	NA	TRBJ2-7	NA	TGTGCCAGCAGTATAACGACCTACGAGCAGTACTTC	CASSITTYEQYF
TRBV4-3	NA	TRBJ2-1	NA	TGCGCCAGCAGCCAAGAAGCCGTGGGAGTAAGGAATGAGCAGTTCTTC	CASSQEAVGVRNEQFF
TRBV29-1	NA	TRBJ1-1	NA	TGCAGCGCAAAGGGGGGGACGAACACTGAAGCTTTCTTT	CSAKGGTNTEAFF
TRBV28	NA	TRBJ2-7	NA	TGTGCCAGCAGTTTAATTGCGGGACGGACAAACGAGCAGTACTTC	CASSLIAGRTNEQYF
TRBV3-1	NA	TRBJ2-5	NA	TGTGCCAGCAGCCAAGACGGGTGGAGGGGACAAGAGACCCAGTACTTC	CASSQDGWRGQETQYF
TRBV20-1	NA	TRBJ1-3	NA	TGCAGTGCTAGAGCGACAGCTGGAAACACCATATATTTT	CSARATAGNTIYF
TRBV7-9	TRBD2	TRBJ2-3	NA	TGTGCCAGCAGTGGGTCCGGGACTAGCGGAAAGGGGGCCACAGATACGCAGTATTTT	CASSGSGTSGKGATDTQYF
TRBV29-1	NA	TRBJ1-1	NA	TGCAGCGTTGTTTGGGTGAACACTGAAGCTTTCTTT	CSVVWVNTEAFF
TRBV20-1	NA	TRBJ2-7	NA	TGCAGTGCCGCTGGGACTTACTACGAGCAGTACTTC	CSAAGTYYEQYF
TRBV29-1	TRBD2	TRBJ2-3	once	TGCAGCGTTGAAGAGCGGGGGGGGGATACGCAGTATTTT	CSVEERGGDTQYF
TRBV2	NA	TRBJ2-3	NA	TGTGCCAGCAGTCCACCGACAGGAAGCACAGATACGCAGTATTTT	CASSPPTGSTDTQYF